A selection of T cell receptor beta chains follows, all from one sample in a study of T cells in tuberculosis. Profiling relied on immunoSEQ multiplex PCR, and the TCRdb table lists in-frame clones only, not all of them. The sample has tens of thousands of clones; roughly nine tenths are singletons. The sample comprised PBMCs. All receptors come from a donor between 10 and 35 years old with latent tuberculosis or without tuberculosis infection. The CDR3 runs from the conserved cysteine through the conserved F or W. The D gene is left open where the match is weak. Only part of the rows carry a size: once, few, many, or a class if the clone is expanded.

D gene: TRBD2
V gene: TRBV18
J gene: TRBJ2-3
clone size: NA
CDR3 DNA: TGTGCCAGCTCACCTCGGGCGGGGGGGCGATGGGCCGATACGCAGTATTTT
CDR3 protein: CASSPRAGGRWADTQYF

D gene: TRBD1
V gene: TRBV15
J gene: TRBJ1-1
clone size: NA
CDR3 DNA: TGTGCCACCATTAGACAGGGGTGGAATTTGGGGAACACTGAAGCTTTCTTT
CDR3 protein: CATIRQGWNLGNTEAFF

D gene: NA
V gene: TRBV2
J gene: TRBJ1-2
clone size: NA
CDR3 DNA: TGTGCCAGCAGTGGATGGCGAGGAGGGCGGACACCTTATGGCTACACCTTC
CDR3 protein: CASSGWRGGRTPYGYTF

D gene: NA
V gene: TRBV7-3
J gene: TRBJ2-1
clone size: NA
CDR3 DNA: TGTGCCAGCAGCCCGGGACTGATCTACAATGAGCAGTTCTTC
CDR3 protein: CASSPGLIYNEQFF

D gene: TRBD1
V gene: TRBV2
J gene: TRBJ2-5
clone size: NA
CDR3 DNA: TGTGCCGGTAGGACAGGGAGAGAGACCCAGTACTTC
CDR3 protein: CAGRTGRETQYF

D gene: NA
V gene: TRBV10-3
J gene: TRBJ2-5
clone size: NA
CDR3 DNA: TGTGCCACCCAACAGGGATTTGTCCAAGAGACCCAGTACTTC
CDR3 protein: CATQQGFVQETQYF

D gene: TRBD2
V gene: TRBV7-9
J gene: TRBJ2-3
clone size: NA
CDR3 DNA: TGTGCCAGCAGCTTCGAGCGGGGGGGAAATACGCAGTATTTT
CDR3 protein: CASSFERGGNTQYF

D gene: TRBD2
V gene: TRBV18
J gene: TRBJ2-5
clone size: NA
CDR3 DNA: TGTGCCAGCTCACCCGGACTAGCGAGGGAGACCCAGTACTTC
CDR3 protein: CASSPGLARETQYF

D gene: NA
V gene: TRBV6-1
J gene: TRBJ1-2
clone size: NA
CDR3 DNA: TGTGCCAGCAGTGACAGGGCTTTGATTGCTGGCTACACCTTC
CDR3 protein: CASSDRALIAGYTF

D gene: TRBD1
V gene: TRBV28
J gene: TRBJ1-4
clone size: NA
CDR3 DNA: TGTGCCAGCAGCTTGGGACAGAGTTTCGAAAAACTGTTTTTT
CDR3 protein: CASSLGQSFEKLFF

D gene: NA
V gene: TRBV15
J gene: TRBJ2-1
clone size: NA
CDR3 DNA: TGTGCCACCAGCCGCGGGGACTACAATGAGCAGTTCTTC
CDR3 protein: CATSRGDYNEQFF

D gene: TRBD1
V gene: TRBV6-4
J gene: TRBJ2-2
clone size: NA
CDR3 DNA: TGTAGTGACAGGGTACACACCGGGGAGCTGTTTTTT
CDR3 protein: CSDRVHTGELFF

D gene: TRBD2
V gene: TRBV6-1
J gene: TRBJ2-4
clone size: NA
CDR3 DNA: TGTGCCAGCAGTGGGGACGGGGGGAACATTCAGTACTTC
CDR3 protein: CASSGDGGNIQYF

D gene: NA
V gene: TRBV29-1
J gene: TRBJ1-1
clone size: NA
CDR3 DNA: TGCAGCATCCGGCTGGACACCGTTGAAGCTTTCTTT
CDR3 protein: CSIRLDTVEAFF

D gene: NA
V gene: TRBV4-1
J gene: TRBJ1-5
clone size: NA
CDR3 DNA: TGCGCCAGCAGCCAGGACAGCAGCAATCAGCCCCAGCATTTT
CDR3 protein: CASSQDSSNQPQHF

D gene: TRBD1
V gene: TRBV27
J gene: TRBJ2-7
clone size: NA
CDR3 DNA: TGTGCCAGCAGACGGCCCCGGGACAGGGTATACGAGCAGTACTTC
CDR3 protein: CASRRPRDRVYEQYF

D gene: NA
V gene: TRBV28
J gene: TRBJ2-7
clone size: NA
CDR3 DNA: TGTGCCAGCAGTTCCGGCGGACGGGGGTCTGGGGAGCAGTACTTC
CDR3 protein: CASSSGGRGSGEQYF

D gene: TRBD1
V gene: TRBV27
J gene: TRBJ1-2
clone size: NA
CDR3 DNA: TGTGCCAGCAGTGCCACAGGGGGCGCGCTCTATGGCTACACCTTC
CDR3 protein: CASSATGGALYGYTF

D gene: NA
V gene: TRBV9
J gene: TRBJ2-5
clone size: NA
CDR3 DNA: TGTGCCAGCAGCGTAGCTCCGGGGTCAGAAGAGACCCAGTACTTC
CDR3 protein: CASSVAPGSEETQYF

D gene: TRBD1
V gene: TRBV19
J gene: TRBJ1-3
clone size: NA
CDR3 DNA: TGTGCCAGTAGTATCTTCAGGGGGCTCGGAAACACCATATATTTT
CDR3 protein: CASSIFRGLGNTIYF

D gene: NA
V gene: TRBV27
J gene: TRBJ1-5
clone size: NA
CDR3 DNA: TGTGCCAGCAGTTTATCAGCCGGTGTGGGGGGGATCTCATGGCCCCAGCATTTT
CDR3 protein: CASSLSAGVGGISWPQHF

D gene: NA
V gene: TRBV11-2
J gene: TRBJ1-2
clone size: NA
CDR3 DNA: TGTGCCAGCAGCTCGACTCGAGGCAGGGCGGCAGTTGGCTACACCTTC
CDR3 protein: CASSSTRGRAAVGYTF

D gene: TRBD2
V gene: TRBV27
J gene: TRBJ2-3
clone size: NA
CDR3 DNA: TGTGCCAGCAGCCTGACTAGCGGCCGACCAGATACGCAGTATTTT
CDR3 protein: CASSLTSGRPDTQYF

D gene: NA
V gene: TRBV6-1
J gene: TRBJ1-3
clone size: few
CDR3 DNA: TGTGCCAGCAACAGAGCCTTTGGAAACACCATATATTTT
CDR3 protein: CASNRAFGNTIYF

D gene: TRBD2
V gene: TRBV19
J gene: TRBJ2-3
clone size: NA
CDR3 DNA: TGTGCCAGTAGTAGGGGACTAGCGGGAGCCTCTTTCGGCACAGATACGCAGTATTTT
CDR3 protein: CASSRGLAGASFGTDTQYF

D gene: NA
V gene: TRBV19
J gene: TRBJ1-2
clone size: once
CDR3 DNA: TGTGCCAGTAGTATTTACACCCTCAGGGGAGATGGCTACACCTTC
CDR3 protein: CASSIYTLRGDGYTF

D gene: NA
V gene: TRBV5-1
J gene: TRBJ1-6
clone size: NA
CDR3 DNA: TGCGCCAGCAGCCCAACCCCCAGGGGCCCGCTTAATTCACCCCTCCACTTT
CDR3 protein: CASSPTPRGPLNSPLHF

D gene: TRBD1
V gene: TRBV15
J gene: TRBJ2-7
clone size: NA
CDR3 DNA: TGTGCCACCAGCAGAGCCCGAGGACAGGGCTCCTACGAGCAGTACTTC
CDR3 protein: CATSRARGQGSYEQYF

D gene: NA
V gene: TRBV28
J gene: TRBJ1-5
clone size: NA
CDR3 DNA: TGTGCCAGCAGTTATGGAGGGGCAGGTCAGCCCCAGCATTTT
CDR3 protein: CASSYGGAGQPQHF

D gene: TRBD1
V gene: TRBV19
J gene: TRBJ2-6
clone size: few
CDR3 DNA: TGTGCCAGTAGTGACAGGGACCTAGGGGCCAACGTCCTGACTTTC
CDR3 protein: CASSDRDLGANVLTF

D gene: NA
V gene: TRBV27
J gene: TRBJ2-5
clone size: NA
CDR3 DNA: TGTGCCAGCAGCTCACTAACTCGGACCCAGTACTTC
CDR3 protein: CASSSLTRTQYF

D gene: NA
V gene: TRBV10-3
J gene: TRBJ2-7
clone size: NA
CDR3 DNA: TGTGCCATCAGTGACTTCGAGGGCACGTACGAGCAGTACTTC
CDR3 protein: CAISDFEGTYEQYF

D gene: TRBD1
V gene: TRBV6-5
J gene: TRBJ1-2
clone size: NA
CDR3 DNA: TGTGCCAGCAGTTACTCGGCGGGACAGCCGATTTATGGCTACACCTTC
CDR3 protein: CASSYSAGQPIYGYTF

D gene: TRBD1
V gene: TRBV4-1
J gene: TRBJ2-5
clone size: once
CDR3 DNA: TGCGCCAGCAGTACTTCAGGGGGCAGGGAGACCCAGTACTTC
CDR3 protein: CASSTSGGRETQYF

D gene: NA
V gene: TRBV11-2
J gene: TRBJ2-7
clone size: NA
CDR3 DNA: TGTGCCAGCACCTTTAACGGGCGGGGATGGGTATACGAGCAGTACTTC
CDR3 protein: CASTFNGRGWVYEQYF

D gene: TRBD1
V gene: TRBV9
J gene: TRBJ1-4
clone size: NA
CDR3 DNA: TGTGCCAGCAGCCCTGTGGGGACAGGGGGCGGAAAACTGTTTTTT
CDR3 protein: CASSPVGTGGGKLFF

D gene: NA
V gene: TRBV4-3
J gene: TRBJ2-7
clone size: NA
CDR3 DNA: TGCGCCAGCAGCCAAGTCGCCACTTCTTACGAGCAGTACTTC
CDR3 protein: CASSQVATSYEQYF

D gene: TRBD2
V gene: TRBV11-2
J gene: TRBJ2-7
clone size: NA
CDR3 DNA: TGTGCCAGCAGCTTAGGAGGAACGGGAGGGACGCCCTACGAGCAGTACTTC
CDR3 protein: CASSLGGTGGTPYEQYF

D gene: NA
V gene: TRBV5-4
J gene: TRBJ2-5
clone size: NA
CDR3 DNA: TGTGCCAGCAGTACCAGGGGTACCCAGTACTTC
CDR3 protein: CASSTRGTQYF

D gene: TRBD1
V gene: TRBV5-1
J gene: TRBJ2-2
clone size: NA
CDR3 DNA: TGCGCCAGCAGCCGAGGACAGGGGGCGTTAGGGGAGCTGTTTTTT
CDR3 protein: CASSRGQGALGELFF

D gene: NA
V gene: TRBV5-1
J gene: TRBJ2-5
clone size: NA
CDR3 DNA: TGCGCCAGCAGCTTGGGAGGCGGGATGGGGGAGACCCAGTACTTC
CDR3 protein: CASSLGGGMGETQYF

D gene: NA
V gene: TRBV2
J gene: TRBJ2-3
clone size: NA
CDR3 DNA: TGTGCCAGCAGTGAGCTTCGGGACAACCCCTTTAAAGCTACGCAGTATTTT
CDR3 protein: CASSELRDNPFKATQYF

D gene: TRBD1
V gene: TRBV28
J gene: TRBJ1-6
clone size: NA
CDR3 DNA: TGTGCCAGCAGTTTATTTGGGACAGGGGGCGGTAATACACCCCTCCACTTT
CDR3 protein: CASSLFGTGGGNTPLHF

D gene: TRBD1
V gene: TRBV7-2
J gene: TRBJ1-1
clone size: NA
CDR3 DNA: TGTGCCAGCAGCTTCGGTCTGACAGGGTTGAACACTGAAGCTTTCTTT
CDR3 protein: CASSFGLTGLNTEAFF

D gene: NA
V gene: TRBV6-1
J gene: TRBJ1-2
clone size: NA
CDR3 DNA: TGTGCCAGCAGTGAATTCACAGGGTCGCAGGGCTACACCTTC
CDR3 protein: CASSEFTGSQGYTF

D gene: TRBD2
V gene: TRBV11-3
J gene: TRBJ2-3
clone size: NA
CDR3 DNA: TGTGCCAGCAGCCTAGGCGGGGGGACCACAGATACGCAGTATTTT
CDR3 protein: CASSLGGGTTDTQYF

D gene: TRBD2
V gene: TRBV18
J gene: TRBJ2-3
clone size: NA
CDR3 DNA: TGTGCCAGCTCACCACCCCGAGCGGGGGCCCGCCTTTTT
CDR3 protein: CASSPPRAGARLF

D gene: NA
V gene: TRBV4-3
J gene: TRBJ2-7
clone size: NA
CDR3 DNA: TGCGCCAGCAGCCAAGGATGGGGCGCTAAGGGTTACGAGCAGTACTTC
CDR3 protein: CASSQGWGAKGYEQYF

D gene: NA
V gene: TRBV6-5
J gene: TRBJ2-7
clone size: NA
CDR3 DNA: TGTGCCAGCAGTTACAATCAAGACTCGGACGAGCAGTACTTC
CDR3 protein: CASSYNQDSDEQYF

D gene: NA
V gene: TRBV29-1
J gene: TRBJ2-3
clone size: NA
CDR3 DNA: TGCAGCGTTGATTATGGGGGGATATCAGATACGCAGTATTTT
CDR3 protein: CSVDYGGISDTQYF

D gene: NA
V gene: TRBV6-1
J gene: TRBJ2-1
clone size: NA
CDR3 DNA: TGTGCCAGCAGTTCGGGGGGCAGCTCCTACAATGAGCAGTTCTTC
CDR3 protein: CASSSGGSSYNEQFF

D gene: NA
V gene: TRBV28
J gene: TRBJ1-6
clone size: NA
CDR3 DNA: TGTGCCAGCAGTTCTCCTTTACAGACAGAAAATTCACCCCTCCACTTT
CDR3 protein: CASSSPLQTENSPLHF

D gene: NA
V gene: TRBV7-2
J gene: TRBJ1-2
clone size: NA
CDR3 DNA: TGTGCCAGCCGTACAACAGGGACCATTAACTATGGCTACACCTTC
CDR3 protein: CASRTTGTINYGYTF

D gene: NA
V gene: TRBV2
J gene: TRBJ2-5
clone size: NA
CDR3 DNA: TGTGCCAGCATGCGGGCCGGGCGCGAGACCCAGTACTTC
CDR3 protein: CASMRAGRETQYF